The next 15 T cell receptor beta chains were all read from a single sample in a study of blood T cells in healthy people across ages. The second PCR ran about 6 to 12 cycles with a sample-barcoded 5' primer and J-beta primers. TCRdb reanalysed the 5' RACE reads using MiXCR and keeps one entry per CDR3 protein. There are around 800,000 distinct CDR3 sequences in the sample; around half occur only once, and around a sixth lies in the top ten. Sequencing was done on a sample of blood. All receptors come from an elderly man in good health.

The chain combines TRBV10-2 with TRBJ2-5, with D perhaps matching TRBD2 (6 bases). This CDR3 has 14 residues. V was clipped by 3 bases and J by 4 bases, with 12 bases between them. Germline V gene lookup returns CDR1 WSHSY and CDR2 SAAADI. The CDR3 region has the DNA TGCGCCAGCAGTGAACGACTAGGAAGAGAGACCCAGTACTTC. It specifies CASSERLGRETQYF.

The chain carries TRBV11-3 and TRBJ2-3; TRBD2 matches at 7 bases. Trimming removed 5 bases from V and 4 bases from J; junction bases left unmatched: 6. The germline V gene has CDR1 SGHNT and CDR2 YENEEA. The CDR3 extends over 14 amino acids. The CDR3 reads CASSPAGNSDTQYF. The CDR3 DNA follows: TGTGCCAGCAGCCCAGCGGGAAACTCAGATACGCAGTATTTT. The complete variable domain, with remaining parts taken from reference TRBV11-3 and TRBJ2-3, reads EAGVVQSPRYKIIEKKQPVAFWCNPISGHNTLYWYLQNLGQGPELLIRYENEEAVDDSQLPKDRFSAERLKGVDSTLKIQPAELGDSAVYLCASSPAGNSDTQYFGPGTRLTVL.

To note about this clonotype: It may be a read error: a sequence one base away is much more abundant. The CDR3 loop reads CASSYLAGSYNEQFF. CDR3 DNA: TGTGCCAGCAGTTACCTAGCGGGAAGCTACAATGAGCAGTTCTTC. The V gene is TRBV6-2 or TRBV6-3, the J gene TRBJ2-1; the match to TRBD2 covers 9 bases. The CDR3 is 15 amino acids. Trimming took 2 bases from V and 3 from J; bases not matched to a gene: 2. The germline gives CDR1 MNHEY, CDR2 SVGEGT.

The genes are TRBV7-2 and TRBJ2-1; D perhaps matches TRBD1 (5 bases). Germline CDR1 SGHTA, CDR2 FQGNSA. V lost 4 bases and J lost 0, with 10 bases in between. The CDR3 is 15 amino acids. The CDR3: CASSSDIPSYNEQFF. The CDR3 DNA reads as TGTGCCAGCAGCTCGGACATCCCCTCCTACAATGAGCAGTTCTTC.

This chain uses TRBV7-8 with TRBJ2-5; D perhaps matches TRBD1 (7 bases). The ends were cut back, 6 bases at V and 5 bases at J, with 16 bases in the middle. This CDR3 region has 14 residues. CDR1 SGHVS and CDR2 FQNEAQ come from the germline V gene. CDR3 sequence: CASSHHQGGETQYF. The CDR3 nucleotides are TGTGCCAGCAGTCACCACCAGGGGGGTGAGACCCAGTACTTC.

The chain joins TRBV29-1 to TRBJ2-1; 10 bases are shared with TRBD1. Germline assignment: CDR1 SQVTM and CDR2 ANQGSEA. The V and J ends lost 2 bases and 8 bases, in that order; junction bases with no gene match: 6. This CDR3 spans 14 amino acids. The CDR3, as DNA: TGCAGCGTTGAAAACCGGGACAGGGGCTATGAGCAGTTCTTC. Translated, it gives CSVENRDRGYEQFF.

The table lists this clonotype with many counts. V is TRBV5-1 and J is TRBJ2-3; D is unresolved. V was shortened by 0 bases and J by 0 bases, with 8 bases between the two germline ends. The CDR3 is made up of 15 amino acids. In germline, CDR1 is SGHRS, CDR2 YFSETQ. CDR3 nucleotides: TGCGCCAGCAGCTTGGACGGAACTAGCACAGATACGCAGTATTTT. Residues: CASSLDGTSTDTQYF.

CDR3 coding DNA: TGTGCCAGCAGCTTAGATTTCGTAGCGGGAAGGTTGGATGAGCAGTTCTTC. Translation gives CASSLDFVAGRLDEQFF. This chain connects TRBV7-9 to TRBJ2-1; 8 bases are a match to TRBD2. CDR1 and CDR2 from the germline V gene are SEHNR and FQNEAQ (reference sequence). The CDR3 runs 17 residues. Germline trimming cut 1 base from V and 8 bases from J; bases unmatched to any gene: 13.

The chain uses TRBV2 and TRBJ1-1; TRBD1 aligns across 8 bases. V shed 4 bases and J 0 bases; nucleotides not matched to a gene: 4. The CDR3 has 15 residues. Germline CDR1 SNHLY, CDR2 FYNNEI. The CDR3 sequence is CASSGGQGLNTEAFF. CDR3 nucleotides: TGTGCCAGCAGTGGCGGACAGGGATTGAACACTGAAGCTTTCTTT.

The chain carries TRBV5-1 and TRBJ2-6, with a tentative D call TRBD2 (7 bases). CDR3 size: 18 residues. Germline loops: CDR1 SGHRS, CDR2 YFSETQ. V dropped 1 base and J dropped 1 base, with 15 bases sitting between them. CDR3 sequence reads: CASSLSGGHPSGANVLTF. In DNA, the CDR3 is TGCGCCAGCAGCTTGTCCGGGGGGCATCCTTCTGGGGCCAACGTCCTGACTTTC.

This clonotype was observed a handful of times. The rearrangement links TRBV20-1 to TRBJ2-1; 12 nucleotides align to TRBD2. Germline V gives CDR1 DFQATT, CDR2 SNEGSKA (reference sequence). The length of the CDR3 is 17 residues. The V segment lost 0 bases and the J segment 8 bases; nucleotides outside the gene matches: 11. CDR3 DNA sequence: TGCAGTGCTAGAGATAATCTCCGACTAGCGGGAGCTTATGAGCAGTTCTTC. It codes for CSARDNLRLAGAYEQFF.

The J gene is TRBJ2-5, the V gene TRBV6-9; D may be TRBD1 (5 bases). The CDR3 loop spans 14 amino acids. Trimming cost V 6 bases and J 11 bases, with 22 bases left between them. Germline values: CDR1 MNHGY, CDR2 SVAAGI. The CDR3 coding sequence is TGTGCCAGCAGATCCAGGGCTTTGGATTATGAGCAGTACTTC. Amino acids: CASRSRALDYEQYF.

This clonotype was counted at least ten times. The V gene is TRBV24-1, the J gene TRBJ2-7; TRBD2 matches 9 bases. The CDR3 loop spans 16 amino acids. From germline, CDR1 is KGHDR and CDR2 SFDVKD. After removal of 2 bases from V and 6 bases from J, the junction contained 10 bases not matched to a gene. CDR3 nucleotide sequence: TGTGCCACCAGTGATTACGAAGGTAGCGGGAGCGGCGAGCAGTACTTC. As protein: CATSDYEGSGSGEQYF.

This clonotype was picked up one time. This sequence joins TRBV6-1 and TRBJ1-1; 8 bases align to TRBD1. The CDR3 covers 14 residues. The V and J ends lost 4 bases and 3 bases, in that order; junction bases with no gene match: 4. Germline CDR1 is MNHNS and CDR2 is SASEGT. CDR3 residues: CASSGSGGYTEAFF. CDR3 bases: TGTGCCAGCAGTGGTTCAGGGGGCTACACTGAAGCTTTCTTT.

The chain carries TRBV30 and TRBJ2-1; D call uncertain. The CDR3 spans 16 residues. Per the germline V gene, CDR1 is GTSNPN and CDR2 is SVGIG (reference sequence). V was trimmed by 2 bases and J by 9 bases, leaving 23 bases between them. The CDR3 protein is CAWSPARLLLTIEQFF. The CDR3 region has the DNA TGTGCCTGGAGTCCCGCGCGCCTACTTCTTACAATTGAGCAGTTCTTC.